This is a list of T cell receptor beta chains from one sample in a study of T cells in Graves' hyperthyroidism and ophthalmopathy. TCRdb recomputed calls from the multiplex PCR reads with MiXCR, one row per CDR3 protein. The sample contains around 420,000 distinct CDR3 sequences, 15% to 19% of which appear only once. Sequencing was performed on blood. The receptors here all came from a woman aged 18-29 years with Graves' hyperthyroidism. CDR3s include the opening cysteine and the closing phenylalanine or tryptophan. The D gene is left open where the match is weak. Size tells how often a clone was seen (once, few, many) or the class of an expanded clone, and some rows leave it out.

clone_size	v_call	j_call	d_call	cdr3_nt	cdr3_aa
NA	TRBV28	TRBJ1-1	NA	TGTGCCAGCAGTAGGGCGGGGCGAGGGAACACTGAAGCTTTCTTT	CASSRAGRGNTEAFF
NA	TRBV11-2	TRBJ1-3	NA	TGTGCCAGCAGCTTAGAGGGCAGGGGATTCCCCTTCACCTCTGGAAACACCATATATTTT	CASSLEGRGFPFTSGNTIYF
few	TRBV9	TRBJ2-1	TRBD1	TGTGCCAGCACCGAGACAGGGACCTACAATGAGCAGTTCTTC	CASTETGTYNEQFF
few	TRBV3-1	TRBJ1-1	NA	TGTGCCAGCAGCCAGGTACAGAGGAAGGGGGCTTTCTTT	CASSQVQRKGAFF
NA	TRBV18	TRBJ2-7	TRBD1	TGTGCCAGCTCACAACGGACAGGGCGCGAGCAGTACTTC	CASSQRTGREQYF
many	TRBV25-1	TRBJ2-3	NA	TGTGCCAGCGGGGGACTCCGAGAGACAGATACGCAGTATTTT	CASGGLRETDTQYF
many	TRBV5-5	TRBJ2-5	NA	TGTGCCAGCAGCTTGGGGCATGGGAACCAAGAGACCCAGTACTTC	CASSLGHGNQETQYF
many	TRBV7-9	TRBJ2-7	TRBD1	TGTGCCAGCAGACCTCCGGGACAGGCTTCCTACGAGCAGTACTTC	CASRPPGQASYEQYF
NA	TRBV27	TRBJ2-7	TRBD1	TGTGCCAGCAGTCCTCACAGGGGGGCCCACGAGCAGTACTTC	CASSPHRGAHEQYF
NA	TRBV5-1	TRBJ2-1	NA	TGCGCCAGCAGCTTCCCTGAGGGAGGTAGCTACAATGAGCAGTTCTTC	CASSFPEGGSYNEQFF
many	TRBV3-1	TRBJ2-1	NA	TGTGCCAGCAGCCAAGATAGTCTACTGGATGAGCAGTTCTTC	CASSQDSLLDEQFF
many	TRBV6-2/TRBV6-3	TRBJ1-2	NA	TGTGCCAGCAGCCCCCCGGGGCCCAGGGGCTACACCTTC	CASSPPGPRGYTF
many	TRBV20-1	TRBJ1-1	NA	TGCAGTGCTAGTGGACAGCCTGAAGCTTTCTTT	CSASGQPEAFF
few	TRBV2	TRBJ1-4	NA	TGTGCCAGCAGTGATATTCCGGTATCGAATGAAAAACTGTTTTTT	CASSDIPVSNEKLFF
many	TRBV5-1	TRBJ2-1	NA	TGCGCCAGCAGCCCCGGGGGCCCCGCTTACAATGAGCAGTTCTTC	CASSPGGPAYNEQFF
NA	TRBV19	TRBJ2-6	TRBD1	TGTGCCAGTCCCGGACAGGGGGCTGCGGGGGTCCTGACTTTC	CASPGQGAAGVLTF
NA	TRBV28	TRBJ1-2	TRBD1	TGTGCCAGCAGTTTTTTCGGCGCAGGGGGATTGTATGGCTACACCTTC	CASSFFGAGGLYGYTF
NA	TRBV9	TRBJ2-1	NA	TGTGCCAGCAGCGTAGGGGACCCCGTCGATGAGCAGTTCTTC	CASSVGDPVDEQFF
many	TRBV7-3	TRBJ2-2	NA	TGTGCCAGCCGTATGGCAGGGAATGCCGGGGAGCTGTTTTTT	CASRMAGNAGELFF
many	TRBV20-1	TRBJ2-3	NA	TGCAGTGCTAGTGGTGGTGCGCAGACAGATACGCAGTATTTT	CSASGGAQTDTQYF
few	TRBV9	TRBJ1-3	NA	TGTGCCAGCAGCACCCAGAGCTCTGGAAACACCATATATTTT	CASSTQSSGNTIYF
many	TRBV7-9	TRBJ2-1	NA	TGTGCCAGCAGCTTAGGGGCAGGGGCCAGAGTCTACAATGAGCAGTTCTTC	CASSLGAGARVYNEQFF
NA	TRBV5-1	TRBJ1-1	NA	TGCGCCAGCACGGGTAAGGGAGGGGACACTGAAGCTTTCTTT	CASTGKGGDTEAFF
few	TRBV10-3	TRBJ1-4	NA	TGTGCCATCAAGACCTCGACTGATCATAATGAAAAACTGTTTTTT	CAIKTSTDHNEKLFF
many	TRBV7-9	TRBJ1-2	NA	TGTGCCAGCAGCCGCCCTTTTGGGGGCTACACCTTC	CASSRPFGGYTF
NA	TRBV29-1	TRBJ1-5	NA	TGCAGCGTTGAAGTCCCCAGGGAAAAGGCCCAGCATTTT	CSVEVPREKAQHF
many	TRBV6-1	TRBJ2-1	TRBD2	TGTGCCAGCAGCAAACGGGGGGTAATGGTAAATGAGCAGTTCTTC	CASSKRGVMVNEQFF
few	TRBV14	TRBJ2-1	TRBD2	TGTGCCAGCAGACCTCAGGGAAGCGGGAGACTCTCCTACAATGAGCAGTTCTTC	CASRPQGSGRLSYNEQFF
many	TRBV7-9	TRBJ1-1	NA	TGTGCCAGCAGCCTTGGTAGAGAAGCTTTCTTT	CASSLGREAFF
many	TRBV7-2	TRBJ2-3	TRBD2	TGTGCCAGCAGCTTAGGACTAGCGGCCAGCACAGATACGCAGTATTTT	CASSLGLAASTDTQYF
many	TRBV30	TRBJ1-2	NA	TGTGCCTGGAATAACTTCCCGGGCTACACCTTC	CAWNNFPGYTF
many	TRBV12-3/TRBV12-4	TRBJ2-3	NA	TGTGCCAGCAGTTTGCAGACAGATACGCAGTATTTT	CASSLQTDTQYF
NA	TRBV13	TRBJ1-3	NA	TGTGCCAGCAGCCGGAGACTGGGTGGTGGCACCATATATTTT	CASSRRLGGGTIYF
many	TRBV7-9	TRBJ2-7	TRBD2	TGTGCCAGCTCCTTTCTAGCGGAGAGGCTCTACGAGCAGTACTTC	CASSFLAERLYEQYF
NA	TRBV29-1	TRBJ1-4	NA	TGCAGCGTTGAGCGGGGAGAGGAAAAACTGTTTTTT	CSVERGEEKLFF
few	TRBV3-1	TRBJ2-1	NA	TGTGCCAGCAGCCAAGAAGGGTGGGGGCAGTTCTTC	CASSQEGWGQFF
many	TRBV6-1	TRBJ2-1	TRBD2	TGTGCCAGCCAGCGGGAGAGCTCCTACAATGAGCAGTTCTTC	CASQRESSYNEQFF
many	TRBV4-1	TRBJ1-1	NA	TGCGCCAGCCGCAGGGCGGGAACTGAAGCTTTCTTT	CASRRAGTEAFF
many	TRBV20-1	TRBJ2-3	TRBD2	TGCAGTGCGGGCGGGCGGGAGCTCCTTGTGGATACGCAGTATTTT	CSAGGRELLVDTQYF
few	TRBV19	TRBJ2-3	NA	TGTGCCAGTAGAACAGGGGGGGGCGATACGCAGTATTTT	CASRTGGGDTQYF
many	TRBV11-2	TRBJ2-7	TRBD2	TGTGCCAGCAGCTCCGGGTGGGCGGGAGGCCTAGCCTACGAGCAGTACTTC	CASSSGWAGGLAYEQYF
many	TRBV29-1	TRBJ1-5	NA	TGCAGCGTTGGGGGGACGGATCAGCCCCAGCATTTT	CSVGGTDQPQHF
many	TRBV10-3	TRBJ2-3	TRBD2	TGTGCCATCAGTGAGACACTGACTAGCGGGTACACAGATACGCAGTATTTT	CAISETLTSGYTDTQYF
NA	TRBV29-1	TRBJ1-2	NA	TGCAGCGTTGAAGTGGAAGTCTATGGCTACACCTTC	CSVEVEVYGYTF
many	TRBV20-1	TRBJ2-7	NA	TGCAGTGCTGAGGTCGGGGCTAGCCGGTCCTACGAGCAGTACTTC	CSAEVGASRSYEQYF
many	TRBV11-3	TRBJ1-2	NA	TGTGCCAGCAGCCCATCTCCTCGGGGGCACTATGGCTACACCTTC	CASSPSPRGHYGYTF